This TCR beta chain was obtained from a study of blood T cell repertoires in COVID-19. The wider study: COVID-19 samples collected from the United States, Italy and Spain covered acute and convalescent phases.

This CDR3 region has 15 residues. The trim removed 6 bases at V and 2 bases at J, leaving 5 bases unmatched. Per the germline V gene, CDR1 is SGHDT and CDR2 is YYEEEE. Clinical history as reported by participants underpinned cohort assignment. Authors' processing steps: Researchers report that nucleated cell counts were estimated from reference gene primer amplification. Profiling relied on immunoSEQ multiplex PCR, and the TCRdb table lists in-frame clones only, not all of them. V and J calls and clone size follow that table, whereas D and trimming were derived from the DNA. This sample carries approximately 250,000 clones, 88% of them seen once, and the ten largest clones take 2%.

Input material: PBMCs or T cells enriched from blood (not recorded which). This chain uses TRBV5-6 with TRBJ2-7; the match to TRBD2 covers 13 bases. The clonotype originates from a woman aged 55-70 years in a cohort exposed to, infected with or recovered from COVID-19 (not recorded which). CDR3: CASTLGLAGPYEQYF. CDR3 DNA: TGTGCCAGCACCCTGGGACTAGCGGGACCCTACGAGCAGTACTTC.